These T cell receptor beta chains were read from a single sample in a study of breast tumors, draining lymph nodes, adjacent tissues. TCRdb ran MiXCR on the multiplex PCR reads and lists one entry per CDR3 protein. The sample shows 150,000 or so distinct CDR3 sequences, about 30% of them seen only once. Source material: axillary lymph node tissue. The source of these receptors is a female donor with breast cancer. Some clones in this sample may be carry-over from other donors' samples. CDR3s include the opening cysteine and the closing phenylalanine or tryptophan. Each record gives: D gene, clone size, J gene, CDR3 length, V gene, CDR3 protein, CDR3 DNA. The D gene is left open where the match is weak. Clone size appears in some rows only: once, few, many, or a class for an expanded clone.

TRBD1,many,TRBJ2-5,17,TRBV11-2,CASSLGWDRGRGETQYF,TGTGCCAGCAGCTTAGGGTGGGACAGGGGGCGCGGGGAGACCCAGTACTTC
NA,NA,TRBJ1-4,18,TRBV7-2,CASSLDSTRHKGNEKLFF,TGTGCCAGCAGCTTAGATAGTACCCGTCACAAGGGCAATGAAAAACTGTTTTTT
NA,many,TRBJ1-5,16,TRBV6-1,CASSLDRTFSNQPQHF,TGTGCCAGCAGCCTCGACAGAACCTTTAGCAATCAGCCCCAGCATTTT
NA,once,TRBJ2-7,18,TRBV7-6,CASSKGPPTSPGRNEQYF,TGTGCCAGCAGCAAGGGGCCACCAACTAGCCCCGGTCGAAACGAGCAGTACTTC
NA,many,TRBJ1-6,17,TRBV3-1,CASSQEDGGPWSKALHF,TGTGCCAGCAGCCAAGAAGATGGGGGTCCGTGGTCGAAAGCCCTCCACTTT
NA,NA,TRBJ2-3,12,TRBV9,CATGESTDTQYF,TGTGCTACCGGGGAAAGCACAGATACGCAGTATTTT
NA,NA,TRBJ2-1,12,TRBV2,CASRASWDEQFF,TGTGCCAGCAGGGCCAGTTGGGATGAGCAGTTCTTC
NA,NA,TRBJ2-3,14,TRBV12-3/TRBV12-4,CASRPQWETDTQYF,TGTGCCAGCAGACCACAGTGGGAGACAGATACGCAGTATTTT
TRBD1,NA,TRBJ1-2,17,TRBV12-3/TRBV12-4,CASSRPGQGAAGYGYTF,TGCGCCAGCAGCCGGCCGGGACAGGGGGCTGCCGGCTATGGCTATACCTTC
TRBD1,many,TRBJ1-6,15,TRBV5-8,CASSDRDRGRSPLHF,TGTGCCAGCAGCGACCGGGACAGAGGACGTTCACCCCTCCACTTT
TRBD1,many,TRBJ2-1,15,TRBV20-1,CSARFNRDRGYEQFF,TGCAGTGCTAGATTCAACCGGGACAGGGGTTATGAGCAGTTCTTC
TRBD2,many,TRBJ2-3,17,TRBV15,CATSREVPLAGRDTQYF,TGTGCCACCAGCAGAGAGGTCCCACTAGCGGGACGGGATACGCAGTATTTT
NA,many,TRBJ1-4,14,TRBV20-1,CSARGDGSREKLFF,TGCAGTGCTAGGGGGGACGGATCAAGAGAAAAACTGTTTTTT
TRBD2,NA,TRBJ2-3,15,TRBV2,CASRELAGASDTQCF,TGTGCCAGCAGAGAACTAGCGGGAGCATCAGATACGCAGTGTTTT
NA,many,TRBJ2-1,13,TRBV30,CAWSGSAYNEQFF,TGTGCCTGGTCTGGATCGGCCTACAATGAGCAGTTCTTC
TRBD2,many,TRBJ2-5,18,TRBV12-3/TRBV12-4,CASSARGLAGGNGETQYF,TGTGCCAGCAGTGCGCGGGGACTAGCGGGGGGGAATGGGGAGACCCAGTACTTC
NA,many,TRBJ2-2,11,TRBV29-1,CSVGGTGELFF,TGCAGCGTTGGTGGCACCGGGGAGCTGTTTTTT
NA,many,TRBJ1-4,15,TRBV11-2,CASSLNPATNEKLFF,TGTGCCAGCAGCTTAAACCCGGCAACTAATGAAAAACTGTTTTTT
NA,many,TRBJ2-1,15,TRBV19,CASSMRDTTYNEQFF,TGTGCCAGTAGTATGCGAGACACTACCTACAATGAGCAGTTCTTC
NA,many,TRBJ2-7,12,TRBV20-1,CSARATSYEQYF,TGCAGTGCTAGAGCGACTAGTTACGAGCAGTACTTC
NA,NA,TRBJ1-1,15,TRBV4-3,CASSLLRTANTEAFF,TGCGCCAGCAGCCTCCTGAGGACAGCGAACACTGAAGCTTTCTTT
NA,NA,TRBJ2-7,13,TRBV5-4,CTSSPGQFHEQYF,TGTACCAGCAGCCCTGGACAATTTCACGAGCAGTACTTC
TRBD1,many,TRBJ2-2,18,TRBV4-2,CASSQDPLNRGKTGELFF,TGTGCCAGCAGCCAGGACCCATTAAACAGGGGGAAGACCGGGGAGCTGTTTTTT
NA,NA,TRBJ1-1,15,TRBV11-2,CASSAGLGRVTEAFF,TGTGCCAGCAGCGCAGGGCTTGGCAGGGTCACTGAAGCTTTCTTT
NA,NA,TRBJ1-5,14,TRBV20-1,CSALARDSNQPQHF,TGCAGTGCCCTAGCCCGGGACAGCAATCAGCCCCAGCATTTT
NA,many,TRBJ1-2,14,TRBV30,CAWSVDSYFYGYTF,TGTGCCTGGAGTGTTGACAGCTACTTCTATGGCTACACCTTC
NA,NA,TRBJ2-5,15,TRBV10-2,CASSLRPAGQETQYF,TGCGCCAGCAGTCTACGTCCGGCGGGACAAGAGACCCAGTACTTC
TRBD1,NA,TRBJ1-3,16,TRBV19,CASTATGAAGRNTIYF,TGTGCCAGTACCGCAACAGGGGCCGCGGGTCGAAACACCATATATTTT
NA,many,TRBJ1-3,17,TRBV9,CASSAGATGGTGNTIYF,TGTGCCAGCAGCGCAGGGGCGACTGGGGGGACTGGAAACACCATATATTTT
TRBD1,many,TRBJ2-5,16,TRBV4-1,CASSPHGDSGGETQYF,TGCGCCAGCAGCCCTCATGGGGACAGTGGTGGGGAGACCCAGTACTTC
NA,few,TRBJ2-7,14,TRBV7-9,CASSTSPPSHEQYF,TGTGCTAGCAGTACTAGTCCCCCCTCCCACGAGCAGTACTTC